The next 20 T cell receptor beta chains were all read from a single sample in a study of OX40 agonist ivuxolimab in advanced cancers. The protocol was immunoSEQ multiplex PCR, while the TCRdb copy is restricted to in-frame clones and leaves out a portion. This sample has some 86,000 clones, with about 86% found just once. The sample was CD4+ or CD8+ T cells sorted from blood, taken in a trial of the OX40 agonist ivuxolimab. The receptors originated from an adult with an advanced solid tumor such as melanoma, head and neck, liver or kidney cancer.

The rearrangement uses TRBV10-3 and TRBJ2-2, with 9 bases aligning to TRBD1. V dropped 3 bases and J dropped 8; count of bases not matched to a gene: 10. Germline V lookup: CDR1 ENHRY, CDR2 SYGVKD. The CDR3 consists of 16 residues. DNA for the CDR3: TGTGCCATCAGTGATTCGGGACAGGGCATACGGGGGGAGCTGTTTTTT. It yields the protein CAISDSGQGIRGELFF.

This sequence joins TRBV18 and TRBJ1-3; tentative D call: TRBD1 (6 bases). Germline assignment: CDR1 KGHSH and CDR2 LQKENI. V lost 4 bases to trimming and J lost 2 bases, with 9 bases between them. The CDR3 runs 14 residues. The chain's CDR3 is CASSQDRTGNTIYF. DNA for the CDR3: TGTGCCAGCTCACAAGACAGGACTGGAAACACCATATATTTT.

The chain carries TRBV2 and TRBJ2-5; D possibly corresponds to TRBD2 (5 bases). V was cut by 7 bases and J by 5 bases, with 14 bases left in between. Germline loops: CDR1 SNHLY, CDR2 FYNNEI. This CDR3 has 13 residues. CDR3 region: CASKRTLYETQYF. CDR3 DNA: TGTGCCAGCAAGCGGACGCTTTACGAGACCCAGTACTTC. Based on the CDR3 plus reference TRBV2 and TRBJ2-5, the full variable domain is EPEVTQTPSHQVTQMGQEVILRCVPISNHLYFYWYRQILGQKVEFLVSFYNNEISEKSEIFDDQFSVERPDGSNFTLKIRSTKLEDSAMYFCASKRTLYETQYFGPGTRLLVL.

The rearrangement joins TRBV29-1 to TRBJ1-1, with 8 nucleotides matching TRBD1. Germline V lookup: CDR1 SQVTM, CDR2 ANQGSEA. V lost 7 bases, J lost 3 bases, and 10 bases stayed unmatched. This CDR3 is 14 amino acids long. The CDR3 here is CSGKQGRGHTEAFF. The CDR3 nucleotides read TGCAGCGGTAAACAGGGCAGGGGGCACACTGAAGCTTTCTTT. Full variable domain (outside the CDR3, taken from reference TRBV29-1 and TRBJ1-1): SAVISQKPSRDICQRGTSLTIQCQVDSQVTMMFWYRQQPGQSLTLIATANQGSEATYESGFVIDKFPISRPNLTFSTLTVSNMSPEDSSIYLCSGKQGRGHTEAFFGQGTRLTVV.

V and J are TRBV7-9 and TRBJ1-4, with no clear D. The CDR3 is 16 amino acids. CDR1 is SEHNR, CDR2 FQNEAQ, per germline (reference sequence). V gave up 6 bases and J gave up 0 bases, with 14 bases separating them. CDR3 nucleotide sequence: TGTGCCAGCAGTTCCGACGGAAAGGCAACTAATGAAAAACTGTTTTTT. Amino acid sequence: CASSSDGKATNEKLFF.

The rearrangement uses TRBV5-6 and TRBJ1-2, with D perhaps matching TRBD1 (5 bases). V was clipped by 6 bases and J by 3 bases, with 12 bases between them. The CDR3 runs 13 residues. Germline V gene lookup returns CDR1 SGHDT and CDR2 YYEEEE. The CDR3 protein is CASTSGGYYGYTF. In DNA form, the CDR3 reads TGTGCCAGCACCTCTGGGGGTTACTATGGCTACACCTTC.

The chain carries TRBV15 and TRBJ2-3; 8 nucleotides line up with TRBD1. Germline V lookup: CDR1 LNHNV, CDR2 YYDKDF (reference sequence). CDR3 length: 17 residues. With V trimmed by 0 bases and J by 3 bases, 8 bases remained unmatched. The CDR3 region is CATSRDRGRGQTDTQYF. Here the CDR3 DNA reads TGTGCCACCAGCAGAGATCGGGGCAGGGGGCAAACAGATACGCAGTATTTT.

The V call is TRBV7-3, the J call TRBJ2-1; a weak D match, TRBD2 (7 bases). The germline gives CDR1 SGHTA, CDR2 FQGTGA. The length of the CDR3 is 15 residues. V shed 4 bases and J shed 3 bases, with 13 bases lying between them. The CDR3 loop reads CASSSRGAVYNEQFF. The CDR3, as DNA: TGTGCCAGCAGCTCACGGGGGGCGGTCTACAATGAGCAGTTCTTC. Full variable domain (missing parts from reference TRBV7-3 and TRBJ2-1): GAGVSQTPSNKVTEKGKYVELRCDPISGHTALYWYRQSLGQGPEFLIYFQGTGAADDSGLPNDRFFAVRPEGSVSTLKIQRTERGDSAVYLCASSSRGAVYNEQFFGPGTRLTVL.

This clone has only a few counts. The chain joins TRBV2 to TRBJ1-5; maybe TRBD1 (5 bases). The germline V gene has CDR1 SNHLY and CDR2 FYNNEI. The V end lost 7 bases, the J end lost 4 bases, and 11 bases lay between the germline ends. This CDR3 spans 13 amino acids. CDR3 sequence (DNA): TGTGCCAGCATGAGGGGAGGGAATCAGCCCCAGCATTTT. Translation gives CASMRGGNQPQHF.

The rearrangement joins TRBV10-1 to TRBJ2-7; TRBD1 is a possible D gene (5 bases). Germline V CDR1 and CDR2: WNHNN, SYGVQD (reference sequence). Between the trimmed V and J ends, which lost 8 bases and 4 bases, there was a span of 12 bases. The CDR3 has 12 amino acids. The CDR3 here is CASATRQYEQYF. CDR3 nucleotide sequence: TGCGCCAGCGCCACACGACAGTACGAGCAGTACTTC.

The CDR3 here is CARGQGSPNSPLHF. CDR3 nucleotide sequence: TGTGCCAGGGGGCAGGGATCGCCTAATTCACCCCTCCACTTT. The chain combines TRBV21-1 with TRBJ1-6; the DNA was not compared with TRBD1, the D call given in the table. TRBV21-1 constitutes a pseudogene. The CDR3 spans 14 residues.

The chain uses TRBV4-3 and TRBJ2-2; 10 positions match TRBD2. CDR1 and CDR2 from the germline V gene are LGHNA and YSLEER. Trimming removed 0 bases from V and 2 bases from J; junction bases left unmatched: 6. The CDR3 length is 18 residues. The CDR3 sequence is CASSQDDLAGVNTGELFF. The CDR3, as DNA: TGCGCCAGCAGCCAAGACGACCTAGCGGGGGTCAACACCGGGGAGCTGTTTTTT.

The chain couples TRBV2 to TRBJ2-2; D not certain. The CDR3 spans 12 residues. V was cut by 6 bases and J by 2 bases, with 4 bases left in between. Germline-derived CDR1 and CDR2 are SNHLY and FYNNEI. The CDR3 DNA reads TGTGCCAGCAGGGAAAACACCGGGGAGCTGTTTTTT. Residues: CASRENTGELFF.

V usage is TRBV7-8 and J usage is TRBJ1-1, with D hard to call. The CDR3 is 17 residues long. Trimming pared 2 bases from V and 0 bases from J, leaving 16 bases between. The germline V gene has CDR1 SGHVS and CDR2 FQNEAQ. CDR3 sequence reads: CASSLNQAGFMNTEAFF. The CDR3 region has the DNA TGTGCCAGCAGCTTAAATCAGGCAGGATTCATGAACACTGAAGCTTTCTTT.

The V call is TRBV7-3, the J call TRBJ2-5; D gene ambiguous. CDR1 SGHTA and CDR2 FQGTGA come from the germline V gene. This CDR3 comprises 13 residues. The V end was cut by 1 base, the J end by 5 bases, with 8 bases between. This CDR3 is CASSLNPLETQYF. CDR3 coding DNA: TGTGCCAGCAGCTTAAATCCCTTGGAGACCCAGTACTTC.

CDR3 coding DNA: TGTGCCAGCTCCCGACGGACGAACACTGAAGCTTTCTTT. It translates to CASSRRTNTEAFF. The chain has TRBV7-8 and TRBJ1-1; D unresolved. The CDR3 covers 13 residues. Trimming cost V 8 bases and J 1 base, with 11 bases left between them. CDR1 SGHVS and CDR2 FQNEAQ come from the germline V gene. The full variable domain, in which reference TRBV7-8 and TRBJ1-1 provide the parts outside the CDR3, is GAGVSQSPRYKVAKRGQDVALRCDPISGHVSLFWYQQALGQGPEFLTYFQNEAQLDKSGLPSDRFFAERPEGSVSTLKIQRTQQEDSAVYLCASSRRTNTEAFFGQGTRLTVV.

This sequence joins TRBV7-8 and TRBJ2-1; no clear D. Trimming stripped 0 bases from V and 9 bases from J, with 12 bases between. The CDR3 runs to 14 residues. In germline, CDR1 is SGHVS, CDR2 FQNEAQ. The CDR3 coding sequence is TGTGCCAGCAGCTTAGCGCTAAAGAGTAGTGAGCAGTTCTTC. This encodes CASSLALKSSEQFF.

The rearrangement links TRBV4-3 to TRBJ1-4, with D unclear. V was cut by 0 bases and J by 7 bases, with 6 bases left in between. Germline V CDR1 and CDR2: LGHNA, YSLEER. This CDR3 is 13 amino acids long. The CDR3, as DNA: TGCGCCAGCAGCCAAGACTTTGGTGAAAAACTGTTTTTT. The encoded protein is CASSQDFGEKLFF.

This chain joins TRBV7-8 and TRBJ1-1, with D possibly TRBD1 on 6 matching bases. The CDR3 spans 13 residues. The germline V gene has CDR1 SGHVS and CDR2 FQNEAQ. The V end was cut by 5 bases, the J end by 3 bases, with 10 bases between. CDR3 region: CASSIYRDTEAFF. In nucleotides, the CDR3 is TGTGCCAGCAGCATCTACAGGGACACTGAAGCTTTCTTT.

The chain couples TRBV6-1 to TRBJ1-1; D gene unclear. V dropped 6 bases and J dropped 1 base, with 9 bases sitting between them. CDR1 is MNHNS and CDR2 is SASEGT in the germline V gene. The CDR3 consists of 13 residues. DNA of the CDR3: TGTGCCAGCAGGCCCCCTTCGAACACTGAAGCTTTCTTT. It translates to CASRPPSNTEAFF.